The 5 T cell receptor beta chains below were found in one sample sequenced in a study of blood T cell repertoires in COVID-19. Sequencing used immunoSEQ multiplex PCR; TCRdb keeps in-frame clones, though not all of them. The sample has approximately 310,000 clones, roughly 86% seen once; the top ten hold about 7.8%. Source material: peripheral blood. The receptors stem from a woman aged 50 to 65 who had recovered from COVID-19.

This chain uses TRBV10-3 with TRBJ2-3; 8 bases fit TRBD1. Germline V lookup: CDR1 ENHRY, CDR2 SYGVKD. The length of the CDR3 is 15 residues. Trimming cost V 7 bases and J 3 bases; bases outside gene matches: 9. The CDR3: CAITQGAGGTDTQYF. The CDR3 region has the DNA TGTGCCATCACCCAGGGGGCCGGGGGAACAGATACGCAGTATTTT.

The chain carries TRBV12-5 and TRBJ2-3, with TRBD2 identical over 10 bases. CDR1 and CDR2 from the germline V gene are LGHNT and FRNRAP. The CDR3 consists of 15 residues. Unmatched junction bases numbered 3, after V lost 5 bases and J lost 1 base. The CDR3 region has the DNA TGTGCTAGTGGTACCGGGACTAGCGGCACAGATACGCAGTATTTT. Translation: CASGTGTSGTDTQYF.

V and J are TRBV10-3 and TRBJ1-2, with 9 bases aligning to TRBD1. CDR1 ENHRY and CDR2 SYGVKD come from the germline V gene. This CDR3 spans 13 amino acids. Unmatched junction bases numbered 0, after V lost 2 bases and J lost 5 bases. The CDR3 is CAISEGTGYGYTF. The CDR3 DNA reads TGTGCCATCAGTGAGGGGACAGGGTATGGCTACACCTTC.

The gene calls are TRBV11-2 and TRBJ2-5, with TRBD2 matching over 7 bases. V shed 2 bases, J shed 3 bases, and the junction held 6 bases outside the gene matches. Germline lookup yields CDR1 SGHAT and CDR2 FQNNGV. This CDR3 has 15 residues. DNA for the CDR3: TGTGCCAGCAGCTTAAGGACGGCGGGGGAAGAGACCCAGTACTTC. Translation: CASSLRTAGEETQYF.

The CDR3 reads CASSAPGQIGNEQFF. The DNA for the CDR3 is TGTGCCAGCAGCGCGCCGGGACAGATAGGGAATGAGCAGTTCTTC. The chain is built from TRBV5-8 and TRBJ2-1, with 7 positions matching TRBD1. Trimming took 4 bases from V and 7 from J; bases not matched to a gene: 11. In germline, CDR1 is SGHTS, CDR2 YDEGEE. This CDR3 region has 15 residues. Variable domain in full (rest from reference TRBV5-8 and TRBJ2-1): EAGVTQSPTHLIKTRGQQATLRCSPISGHTSVYWYQQALGLGLQFLLWYDEGEERNRGNFPPRFSGRQFPNYSSELNVNALELEDSALYLCASSAPGQIGNEQFFGPGTRLTVL.